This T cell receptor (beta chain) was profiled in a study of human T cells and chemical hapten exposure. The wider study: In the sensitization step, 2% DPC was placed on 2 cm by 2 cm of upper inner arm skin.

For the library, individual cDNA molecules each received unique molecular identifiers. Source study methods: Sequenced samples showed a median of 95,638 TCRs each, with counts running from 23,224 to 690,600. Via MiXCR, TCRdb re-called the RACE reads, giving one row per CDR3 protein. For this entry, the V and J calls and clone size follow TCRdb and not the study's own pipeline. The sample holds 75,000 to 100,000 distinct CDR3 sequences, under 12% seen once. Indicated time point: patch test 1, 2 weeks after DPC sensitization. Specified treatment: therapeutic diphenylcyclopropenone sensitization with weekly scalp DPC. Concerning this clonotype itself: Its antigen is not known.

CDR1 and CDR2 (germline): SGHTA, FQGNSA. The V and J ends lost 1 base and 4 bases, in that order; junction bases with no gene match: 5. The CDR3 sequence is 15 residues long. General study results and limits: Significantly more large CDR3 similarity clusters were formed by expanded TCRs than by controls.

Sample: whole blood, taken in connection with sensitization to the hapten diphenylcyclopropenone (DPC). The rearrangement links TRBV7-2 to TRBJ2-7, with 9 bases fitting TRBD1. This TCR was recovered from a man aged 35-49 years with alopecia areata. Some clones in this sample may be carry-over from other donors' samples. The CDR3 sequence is CASSLVQGARYEQYF. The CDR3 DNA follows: TGTGCCAGCAGCTTAGTACAGGGGGCGCGGTACGAGCAGTACTTC. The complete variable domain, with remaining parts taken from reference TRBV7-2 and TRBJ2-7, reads GAGVSQSPSNKVTEKGKDVELRCDPISGHTALYWYRQSLGQGLEFLIYFQGNSAPDKSGLPSDRFSAERTGGSVSTLTIQRTQQEDSAVYLCASSLVQGARYEQYFGPGTRLTVT.